These 15 T cell receptor beta chains were all obtained from the same sample, sequenced in a study of regulatory T cells in long-lasting Graves disease. Documented time point: newly diagnosed GD, antithyroid drugs for less than 3 months. With RNA extracted from PBMCs as input, the TCR library was made. Investigators prepared the TCR beta libraries by applying iRepertoire HTBI primers and Arm-PCR of CDR3 regions. TCRdb called the multiplex PCR reads again in MiXCR, with one record for every CDR3 protein. This sample has about 220,000 distinct CDR3 sequences; about 19% occur once, and the top ten carry roughly 12%. This same sample was also part of a study on T cells in Graves' hyperthyroidism and ophthalmopathy.

This specimen was peripheral blood mononuclear cells (PBMCs), taken at new diagnosis, from a patient treated with antithyroid drugs. Receptor source: a woman in her 30s with Graves disease.

The V gene is TRBV27, the J gene TRBJ1-1; D is ambiguous. Trimming took 1 base from V and 0 from J, leaving 9 bases between them. From germline, CDR1 is MNHEY and CDR2 SMNVEV (reference sequence). This CDR3 is built from 15 residues. The CDR3 nucleotides are TGTGCCAGCAGTTTATTGGGATACATGAACACTGAAGCTTTCTTT. Its protein is CASSLLGYMNTEAFF.

This chain links TRBV12-3 or TRBV12-4 with TRBJ2-1; the match to TRBD2 covers 13 bases. The junction had 8 bases not matched to a gene; V was cut back by 5 bases and J by 7 bases. The CDR3 consists of 16 residues. CDR3 sequence reads: CASSPGLAGSGNEQFF. The DNA of the CDR3 is TGTGCCAGCAGTCCGGGACTAGCGGGATCGGGGAATGAGCAGTTCTTC.

This clonotype was counted ten times or more. V usage is TRBV28 and J usage is TRBJ1-5; D unclear. The V end was cut by 5 bases, the J end by 1 base, with 12 bases between. Looked up from germline, CDR1 is MDHEN and CDR2 is SYDVKM. This CDR3 comprises 15 residues. The CDR3 reads CASSLRGRSNQPQHF. CDR3 bases: TGTGCCAGCAGTCTCCGCGGGAGGAGCAATCAGCCCCAGCATTTT.

This clonotype was counted many times. The J gene is TRBJ1-1, the V gene TRBV7-6; no reliable D call. Per germline, CDR1 SGHVS and CDR2 FNYEAQ. V gave up 1 base and J gave up 4 bases, with 7 bases separating them. There are 13 residues in the CDR3. The CDR3 here is CASSLDPGTEAFF. The CDR3 DNA sequence: TGTGCCAGCAGCTTAGATCCGGGCACTGAAGCTTTCTTT.

This clonotype was observed at least ten times. This sequence joins TRBV6-5 and TRBJ1-4; TRBD1 aligns across 7 bases. The V segment lost 4 bases and the J segment 4 bases; nucleotides outside the gene matches: 6. The CDR3 length is 15 residues. CDR1 and CDR2 (germline): MNHEY, SVGAGI. The CDR3 DNA reads TGTGCCAGCAGTTTTACGACAGGGATTAATGAAAAACTGTTTTTT. Translating it yields CASSFTTGINEKLFF.

At least ten counts were recorded for this clonotype. J is TRBJ1-2 and V is TRBV30; D gene ambiguous. The CDR3 length is 13 residues. CDR1 is GTSNPN and CDR2 is SVGIG in the germline V gene (reference sequence). V was cut by 5 bases and J by 6 bases, with 16 bases left in between. CDR3 nucleotide sequence: TGTGCCTGGGCTCGATTGGGAATTAATGGCTACACCTTC. Encoded protein: CAWARLGINGYTF.

This clonotype has a count of ten or more. This chain uses TRBV7-9 with TRBJ2-7; no clear D gene. The CDR3 runs 13 residues. Looked up from germline, CDR1 is SEHNR and CDR2 is FQNEAQ (reference sequence). The germline V and J ends were trimmed by 2 bases and 0 bases, with 5 bases remaining between them. CDR3 in DNA: TGTGCCAGCAGCTTATCGCTCTCCTACGAGCAGTACTTC. Amino acids: CASSLSLSYEQYF.

This clonotype has at least ten counts. The rearrangement links TRBV10-3 to TRBJ1-6; D possibly corresponds to TRBD1 (6 bases). The CDR3 loop spans 14 amino acids. CDR1 is ENHRY and CDR2 is SYGVKD in the germline V gene. Trimming took 4 bases from V and 6 from J, leaving 10 bases between them. CDR3: CAISARTANSPLHF. CDR3 nucleotide sequence: TGTGCCATCAGTGCTAGGACAGCTAATTCACCCCTCCACTTT.

This clonotype was counted at least ten times. This chain joins TRBV11-3 and TRBJ1-3; TRBD1 matches at 7 bases. The V gene's germline CDR1 is SGHNT and CDR2 YENEEA. The CDR3 spans 15 residues. The V segment lost 4 bases and the J segment 0 bases; nucleotides outside the gene matches: 3. The CDR3 protein is CASSSRGNSGNTIYF. CDR3 sequence (DNA): TGTGCCAGCAGCTCCAGGGGGAACTCTGGAAACACCATATATTTT.

This clonotype was detected many times. The DNA for the CDR3 is TGTGCCAGCAGTTTTTGGGGACTCGGGCAGCCCCAGCATTTT. Translated: CASSFWGLGQPQHF. This rearrangement joins TRBV28 to TRBJ1-5; TRBD1 might be the D (5 bases). The CDR3 totals 14 residues. Looked up from germline, CDR1 is MDHEN and CDR2 is SYDVKM. Trimming took 3 bases from V and 7 from J, leaving 13 bases between them.

Note on this clonotype: Here the CDR3 omits its conserved ending phenylalanine or tryptophan, so a read error is the likely source. Because the CDR3's place on the DNA is in doubt, the DNA is left out and the CDR3 is given as listed by TCRdb. The chain couples TRBV30 to TRBJ1-2. The CDR3 is 13 amino acids in total, end residues counted. Germline-derived CDR1 and CDR2 are GTSNPN and SVGIG (reference sequence). The CDR3 is CAWRGYSNYGYIL.

V usage is TRBV20-1 and J usage is TRBJ2-7; the D gene is possibly TRBD2 (5 bases). V gave up 1 base and J gave up 7 bases, with 20 bases separating them. The CDR3 contains 15 residues. In germline, CDR1 is DFQATT, CDR2 SNEGSKA (reference sequence). The CDR3 loop reads CSARGPGRGTGEQYF. The CDR3 DNA follows: TGCAGTGCTAGAGGCCCAGGACGGGGAACCGGGGAGCAGTACTTC.

As regards this clonotype: A far larger clone is off by one base, so a read error is likely. The chain has TRBV2 and TRBJ1-2, with 10 positions matching TRBD1. This CDR3 is built from 14 residues. Germline CDR1 and CDR2: SNHLY and FYNNEI. Unmatched junction bases numbered 6, after V lost 3 bases and J lost 8 bases. CDR3 amino acids: CASSDRDRGRGYTF. The CDR3 DNA follows: TGTGCCAGCAGTGACCGCGACAGGGGGCGAGGCTACACCTTC.

The chain carries TRBV7-3 and TRBJ2-1, with 11 bases lining up with TRBD2. J was trimmed by 2 bases and V by 2 bases; bases with no gene match: 5. CDR3 size: 17 residues. Germline lookup yields CDR1 SGHTA and CDR2 FQGTGA. CDR3 coding DNA: TGTGCCAGCAGCTTAGCTAGCGGGAGGACCACCTACAATGAGCAGTTCTTC. Its translation is CASSLASGRTTYNEQFF.

This clonotype showed up many times. This rearrangement joins TRBV7-3 to TRBJ2-7; D possibly corresponds to TRBD1 (6 bases). The CDR3 is 14 amino acids. CDR1 and CDR2 (germline): SGHTA, FQGTGA. V gave up 5 bases and J gave up 1 base, with 12 bases separating them. This CDR3 reads CASSRLGQSYEQYF. The CDR3 coding sequence is TGTGCCAGCAGCCGCCTGGGACAATCCTACGAGCAGTACTTC.